This record covers a single TCR beta chain. Its specificity is unknown. The read falls 3 residues short of the CDR3 end, and the missing part is taken from the germline J gene. These data belong to a study of Tregs in tolerant kidney transplant recipients. Study-level points and caveats: Some patients' samples used different primers over time, so nucleotide sequences weren't comparable. In tolerant patients, donor-specific Tregs outgrew total Tregs, suggesting antigen-driven expansion. Few patients were studied, so findings need validation in larger groups.

Mixed chimerism was transient after nonmyeloablative marrow transplants from related graft donors. This CDR3 region has 14 residues. Germline values: CDR1 ENHRY, CDR2 SYGVKD. The J segment lost 4 bases and the V segment lost 5 bases, leaving 6 bases of the junction unmatched. This table comes from immunoSEQ multiplex PCR, and its TCRdb copy is limited to in-frame clones, with some not included. The sample's table shows about 14,000 clones. The source was CD8+ T cells from blood (PBMCs), collected 6 months after the transplant. This sequence joins TRBV10-3 and TRBJ2-7; TRBD1 aligns across 9 bases. The TCR sequence derives from a human patient who received a combined kidney and bone marrow transplant. Some T cells may be transferred from the graft donor. Partial CDR3 DNA: TGTGCCATCAGTCCGGGACAGGGAAAGTACGAG. Translation gives CAISPGQGKYE. The full CDR3 sequence reads CAISPGQGKYEQYF.